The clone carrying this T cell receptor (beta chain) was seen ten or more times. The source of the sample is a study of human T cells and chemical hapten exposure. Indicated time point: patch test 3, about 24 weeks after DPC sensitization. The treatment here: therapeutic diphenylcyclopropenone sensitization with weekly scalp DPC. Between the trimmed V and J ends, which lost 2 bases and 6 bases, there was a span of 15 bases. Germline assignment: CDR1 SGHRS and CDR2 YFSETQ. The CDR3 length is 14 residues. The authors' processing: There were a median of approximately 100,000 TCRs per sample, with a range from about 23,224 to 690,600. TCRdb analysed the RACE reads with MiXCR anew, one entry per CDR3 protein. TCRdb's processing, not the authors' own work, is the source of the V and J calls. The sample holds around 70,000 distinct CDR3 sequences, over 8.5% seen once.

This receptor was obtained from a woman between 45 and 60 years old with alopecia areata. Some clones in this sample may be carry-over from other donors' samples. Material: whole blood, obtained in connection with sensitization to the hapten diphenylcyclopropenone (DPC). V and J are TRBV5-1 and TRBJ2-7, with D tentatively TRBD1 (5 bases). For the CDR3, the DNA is TGCGCCAGCAGCTTACAGACAGACACGGGCGAGCAGTACTTC. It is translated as CASSLQTDTGEQYF.